The next 19 T cell receptor beta chains were all read from a single sample in a study of CXCR3-negative and CXCR3-positive naive CD8 T cells. Overall study findings and caveats: CXCR3-positive naive cells carried more hydrophobic TRB CDR3s than CXCR3-negative ones.

TRB cDNA libraries were made by UMI-labeled 5' RACE. Following a re-call of the 5' RACE reads, TCRdb has one entry per CDR3 protein and lacks DNA. This table lists under 150,000 distinct CDR3 sequences. Their antigen targets remain unknown. Sequenced input: naive CXCR3+ CD8+ T cells from blood. Subset reported: CD45RO-CCR7+CD27+CD95- naive CD8+ T cells expressing CXCR3 (TNR3+). These receptors were taken from a human donor in good health. Some clones in this sample may be carry-over from other donors' samples.

This chain joins TRBV6-5 and TRBJ2-3; the D call from TCRdb, TRBD2, cannot be confirmed without DNA. This CDR3 is built from 18 residues. Germline V gene sequence: CDR1 MNHEY, CDR2 SVGAGI. The CDR3 loop reads CASSRGLAGGPSTDTQYF.

The CDR3 spells CASSPGQGTGANVLTF. This sequence joins TRBV5-1 and TRBJ2-6; checking the TCRdb D call of TRBD1 is not possible without DNA. This CDR3 has 16 residues. CDR1 and CDR2 from the germline V gene are SGHRS and YFSETQ.

The CDR3 region is CASSYGLTNTGELFF. The chain links TRBV6-6 to TRBJ2-2. The CDR3 sequence is 15 residues long. In germline, CDR1 is MNHNY, CDR2 SVGAGI (reference sequence).

The V gene is TRBV19, the J gene TRBJ2-2; TCRdb gives TRBD2 as the D gene, but with no DNA this cannot be confirmed. The CDR3 runs to 16 residues. Per germline, CDR1 LNHDA and CDR2 SQIVND (reference sequence). The CDR3 loop is CASSIRAHANTGELFF.

The chain uses TRBV6-2 or TRBV6-3 and TRBJ2-1; TCRdb selects TRBD1, and the lack of DNA leaves this call unchecked. The CDR3 totals 13 residues. Germline loops: CDR1 MNHEY, CDR2 SVGEGT. The CDR3 sequence is CASSYGMGHEQFF.

V gene TRBV12-3 or TRBV12-4 combines with J gene TRBJ2-1. The CDR3 runs 15 residues. CDR3 protein: CATHEAGGSYNEQFF.

This chain's CDR3 is CASSPSPGRQETQYF. V is TRBV3-1 and J is TRBJ2-5; there is no DNA to check the TCRdb D call of TRBD2. The V gene's germline CDR1 is LGHDT and CDR2 YNNKEL (reference sequence). This CDR3 spans 15 amino acids.

The V call is TRBV4-3, the J call TRBJ1-2. There are 15 residues in the CDR3. Germline CDR1 LGHNA, CDR2 YSLEER. CDR3 residues: CASSQDRTYNYGYTF.

This chain connects TRBV5-1 to TRBJ2-2; no DNA is available, so the TRBD2 call from TCRdb remains unchecked. The CDR3 sequence is 17 residues long. Germline loops: CDR1 SGHRS, CDR2 YFSETQ. CDR3 protein: CASSLVSLAVNTGELFF.

The rearrangement links TRBV14 to TRBJ2-1; TCRdb indicates TRBD2, and absent DNA this call remains unverified. The germline gives CDR1 SGHDN, CDR2 FVKESK. The CDR3 sequence is 19 residues long. The CDR3 loop reads CASSQERGIPSGRRGEQFF.

The CDR3 sequence: CASSFPTSRAEGTEAFF. The chain recombines TRBV7-2 with TRBJ1-1; TCRdb calls TRBD1, which cannot be checked without DNA. This CDR3 is 17 amino acids long. The V gene's germline CDR1 is SGHTA and CDR2 FQGNSA.

The V gene is TRBV20-1, the J gene TRBJ2-7; TCRdb calls TRBD2, which cannot be checked without DNA. The length of the CDR3 is 14 residues. The germline CDR1 and CDR2 sequences are DFQATT and SNEGSKA (reference sequence). The CDR3 reads CSAAPSGRTHEQYF.

CDR3 in amino acids: CASSDSGGGFNEQFF. V usage is TRBV6-4 and J usage is TRBJ2-1; TCRdb outputs TRBD1, but without DNA this stays unchecked. The CDR3 runs 15 residues. The germline CDR1 and CDR2 sequences are MRHNA and SNTAGT.

The chain carries TRBV2 and TRBJ1-1; TCRdb picks TRBD1, but there is no DNA to check that call. The CDR3 is 14 residues long. Per the germline V gene, CDR1 is SNHLY and CDR2 is FYNNEI. The CDR3: CASSQDRVNTEAFF. Full variable domain (rest looked up from reference TRBV2 and TRBJ1-1): EPEVTQTPSHQVTQMGQEVILRCVPISNHLYFYWYRQILGQKVEFLVSFYNNEISEKSEIFDDQFSVERPDGSNFTLKIRSTKLEDSAMYFCASSQDRVNTEAFFGQGTRLTVV.

The rearrangement links TRBV15 to TRBJ2-7; the D call of TRBD2 rests on TCRdb alone, since no DNA is present to check it. Germline V gene sequence: CDR1 LNHNV, CDR2 YYDKDF (reference sequence). CDR3 length: 14 amino acids. The CDR3 sequence is CATSRLASGYERYF.

The V and J genes are TRBV7-9 and TRBJ2-1. CDR1 and CDR2 (germline): SEHNR, FQNEAQ (reference sequence). The CDR3 length is 12 residues. This chain's CDR3 is CASSLEGNEQFF.

V is TRBV21-1 and J is TRBJ2-7; TCRdb's D call, TRBD1, is unchecked because there is no DNA. TRBV21-1 is noted as a pseudogene. CDR3 length: 16 amino acids. CDR3 protein: CASSKALEGAVGEQYF.

This chain connects TRBV6-2 or TRBV6-3 to TRBJ1-6. In germline, CDR1 is MNHEY, CDR2 SVGEGT. CDR3 length: 16 amino acids. The CDR3 is CASSLLGSSYNSPLHF.

The V and J genes are TRBV6-5 and TRBJ1-5; TCRdb's assignment of TRBD1 cannot be checked, as there is no DNA. This CDR3 has 14 residues. Germline-derived CDR1 and CDR2 are MNHEY and SVGAGI. The CDR3 loop is CASRDTRSNQPQHF.